The clone carrying this TCR beta chain was detected a few times. What it binds is not known. This sample is part of a study of blood T cells in healthy people across ages. Study-level results: The diversity estimates, figures obtained from one million T cells, were considered underestimates.

In each sample, at least 7 million PBMCs were isolated. Per sample, extraction of total RNA gave at least 5 micrograms in every case. Together with a sample-barcoded 5' primer, a J-beta primer mix was included in a second PCR lasting about 6 to 11 cycles. TCRdb ran MiXCR on the 5' RACE reads and lists one entry per CDR3 protein. This repertoire shows fewer than 900,000 distinct CDR3 sequences, 35% to 40% found once; its top ten account for 13%. The sample was blood. The origin of this receptor is a man between 18 and 35 years old in good health.

The CDR3 spells CASSKTPTSYNEQFF. CDR3 DNA sequence: TGTGCCAGCAGCAAGACACCGACCTCCTACAATGAGCAGTTCTTC. The chain uses TRBV5-4 and TRBJ2-1; D is unresolved. V was clipped by 4 bases and J by 0 bases, with 11 bases between them. Germline-derived CDR1 and CDR2 are SGHNT and YYREEE (reference sequence). The CDR3 sequence is 15 residues long.